This T cell receptor beta chain was identified during a study of response to subunit inactivated influenza vaccine. Overall study results and limits: Each seasonal influenza vaccination recruits few new T cells, the authors suggested.

To note about this clonotype: The antigen is not known.

V lost 0 bases and J lost 4; bases outside the gene matches: 6. Germline CDR1 is MNHEY and CDR2 is SVGAGI. The CDR3 length is 16 residues. MiXCR was run by TCRdb on the RT-PCR reads, yielding one entry per CDR3 protein. The sample carries under 500,000 distinct CDR3 sequences, approximately 11% recorded once. The genes are TRBV6-5 and TRBJ2-3; TRBD1 matches at 8 bases. Sample: PBMCs from blood, taken more than 35 days after vaccination. The TCR was taken from a man between 50 and 59 years old who received an inactivated influenza vaccine. CDR3 coding DNA: TGTGCCAGCAGTTACTCGATCGGACAGGGTCCAGATACGCAGTATTTT. Its protein is CASSYSIGQGPDTQYF.